These 28 T cell receptor beta chains were sequenced from one sample in a study of OX40 agonist ivuxolimab in advanced cancers. Clones were sequenced by immunoSEQ multiplex PCR, and TCRdb holds only the in-frame ones, with some missing. The table has roughly 70,000 clones, around 85% seen once; the top ten hold approximately 0.68%. The sequencing used CD4+ or CD8+ T cells sorted from blood, collected in a trial of the OX40 agonist ivuxolimab. Every receptor here comes from an adult with an advanced solid tumor such as melanoma, head and neck, liver or kidney cancer.

The chain links TRBV2 to TRBJ2-2; weak D call: TRBD1 (5 bases). The CDR3 is 15 residues long. Germline assignment: CDR1 SNHLY and CDR2 FYNNEI. The V end lost 4 bases, the J end lost 0 bases, and 9 bases lay between the germline ends. The CDR3 sequence is CASSVGAANTGELFF. The CDR3 DNA follows: TGTGCCAGCAGTGTAGGGGCAGCGAACACCGGGGAGCTGTTTTTT. Full variable domain (outside the CDR3, taken from reference TRBV2 and TRBJ2-2): EPEVTQTPSHQVTQMGQEVILRCVPISNHLYFYWYRQILGQKVEFLVSFYNNEISEKSEIFDDQFSVERPDGSNFTLKIRSTKLEDSAMYFCASSVGAANTGELFFGEGSRLTVL.

Details on this clone: The sample contains more than one DNA sequence encoding this CDR3. V gene TRBV5-1 combines with J gene TRBJ2-7; D ambiguous. V was pared by 0 bases and J by 0 bases, with 10 bases between. The CDR3 sequence is 15 residues long. CDR1 and CDR2 (germline): SGHRS, YFSETQ. CDR3 sequence: CASSLGGESSYEQYF. CDR3 DNA sequence: TGCGCCAGCAGCTTGGGGGGTGAGAGCTCCTACGAGCAGTACTTC. The variable domain in full, with the rest retrieved from reference TRBV5-1 and TRBJ2-7, is KAGVTQTPRYLIKTRGQQVTLSCSPISGHRSVSWYQQTPGQGLQFLFEYFSETQRNKGNFPGRFSGRQFSNSRSEMNVSTLELGDSALYLCASSLGGESSYEQYFGPGTRLTVT.

The genes are TRBV5-6 and TRBJ2-5, with 13 bases aligning to TRBD2. The germline V gene encodes CDR1 SGHDT and CDR2 YYEEEE. The CDR3 length is 14 residues. Trimming removed 9 bases from V and 5 bases from J; junction bases left unmatched: 7. The CDR3 here is CATRTSGGAETQYF. In nucleotides, the CDR3 is TGTGCCACCCGGACTAGCGGGGGCGCCGAGACCCAGTACTTC.

The gene calls are TRBV7-2 and TRBJ2-2; no definite D call. The germline CDR1 and CDR2 sequences are SGHTA and FQGNSA. The germline V and J ends were trimmed by 5 bases and 3 bases, with 1 base remaining between them. CDR3 length: 11 amino acids. The CDR3: CASSHTGELFF. The CDR3 region has the DNA TGTGCCAGCAGCCACACCGGGGAGCTGTTTTTT.

This clone has just one count. V and J are TRBV6-5 and TRBJ1-1; 10 bases match TRBD1. The CDR3 length is 15 residues. V lost 1 base, J lost 3 bases, and 2 bases stayed unmatched. Germline-derived CDR1 and CDR2 are MNHEY and SVGAGI. The CDR3 is CASSYWDRGDTEAFF. The DNA for the CDR3 is TGTGCCAGCAGTTACTGGGACAGGGGAGACACTGAAGCTTTCTTT.

This clone was recorded a few times. The chain recombines TRBV27 with TRBJ1-3; D possibly corresponds to TRBD1 (5 bases). Between the trimmed V and J ends, which lost 6 bases and 7 bases, there was a span of 13 bases. Germline V lookup: CDR1 MNHEY, CDR2 SMNVEV (reference sequence). This CDR3 has 13 amino acids. CDR3 in DNA: TGTGCCAGCAGAGGGGAAGGAAGGAACACCATATATTTT. Translated, it gives CASRGEGRNTIYF.

Concerning this clone itself: One end of the junction is discordant with germline, which a read error may explain. This rearrangement joins TRBV2 to TRBJ1-1; D unresolved. This CDR3 contains 13 residues. Germline CDR1 SNHLY, CDR2 FYNNEI. The CDR3 bases are TGTGCCATCAGTGAGGGAGTGAACACTGAAGCTTTCTTT. Amino acid sequence: CAISEGVNTEAFF.

This clone was observed a handful of times. The V gene is TRBV5-1, the J gene TRBJ2-2, with unresolved D. This CDR3 spans 14 amino acids. The V gene's germline CDR1 is SGHRS and CDR2 YFSETQ. The V end lost 3 bases, the J end lost 0 bases, and 6 bases lay between the germline ends. The CDR3 reads CASSSETNTGELFF. The DNA of the CDR3 is TGCGCCAGCAGCTCTGAGACGAACACCGGGGAGCTGTTTTTT.

This clone was counted a single time. The chain has TRBV4-1 and TRBJ1-2; D gene unclear. The CDR3 is 15 residues long. Germline V lookup: CDR1 MGHRA, CDR2 YSYEKL. V lost 1 base, J lost 0 bases, and 9 bases lay in between. CDR3 nucleotide sequence: TGCGCCAGCAGCCAAGTATCGGCAACTAACTATGGCTACACCTTC. This sequence encodes CASSQVSATNYGYTF.

This chain joins TRBV2 and TRBJ1-5; D ambiguous. V gave up 4 bases and J gave up 6 bases, with 10 bases separating them. CDR1 is SNHLY, CDR2 FYNNEI, per germline. There are 13 residues in the CDR3. DNA of the CDR3: TGTGCCAGCAGTGGGACTTACGGTCAGCCCCAGCATTTT. As protein: CASSGTYGQPQHF. The full variable domain, rest sourced from reference TRBV2 and TRBJ1-5, is EPEVTQTPSHQVTQMGQEVILRCVPISNHLYFYWYRQILGQKVEFLVSFYNNEISEKSEIFDDQFSVERPDGSNFTLKIRSTKLEDSAMYFCASSGTYGQPQHFGDGTRLSIL.

The chain links TRBV7-2 to TRBJ2-3; the match to TRBD2 covers 14 bases. Germline CDR1 SGHTA, CDR2 FQGNSA. The CDR3 length is 17 residues. Losses at the gene ends were 5 bases for V and 3 bases for J; bases not matched to a gene: 7. As DNA, the CDR3 is TGTGCCAGCAGCCTAAACGGACTAGCGGGGGGTACAGATACGCAGTATTTT. It yields the protein CASSLNGLAGGTDTQYF.

The rearrangement uses TRBV2 and TRBJ1-5, with 8 positions matching TRBD1. This CDR3 contains 16 residues. Trimming cost V 6 bases and J 2 bases; bases outside gene matches: 9. Looked up from germline, CDR1 is SNHLY and CDR2 is FYNNEI. The CDR3 sequence: CASRDRAVGGNQPQHF. CDR3 nucleotide sequence: TGTGCCAGCAGGGACAGGGCCGTAGGTGGCAATCAGCCCCAGCATTTT.

This clone was found a few times. The J gene is TRBJ1-1, the V gene TRBV2; maybe TRBD1 (5 bases). The CDR3 contains 12 residues. Trimming took off 8 bases at V and 5 bases at J, with 12 bases between the two ends. Germline CDR1 is SNHLY and CDR2 is FYNNEI. As DNA, the CDR3 is TGTGCCAGCCTAATGGGGGGTACTGAAGCTTTCTTT. The encoded protein is CASLMGGTEAFF.

The CDR3 loop is CASSIGRDFYNEQFF. In DNA form, the CDR3 reads TGTGCCAGTAGTATAGGCCGGGACTTTTACAATGAGCAGTTCTTC. V usage is TRBV19 and J usage is TRBJ2-1; a weak D match, TRBD2 (6 bases). The germline V and J ends were trimmed by 1 base and 4 bases, with 11 bases remaining between them. This CDR3 has 15 residues. The germline gives CDR1 LNHDA, CDR2 SQIVND (reference sequence).

The J gene is TRBJ2-7, the V gene TRBV11-1; 9 bases are a match to TRBD2. CDR3 length: 16 residues. V was pared by 6 bases and J by 2 bases, with 11 bases of the junction left unmatched. CDR1 is SGHAT and CDR2 is FQDESV in the germline V gene (reference sequence). CDR3 in amino acids: CASRLGLAGSTYEQYF. The CDR3 DNA reads as TGTGCCAGCAGGCTGGGGCTAGCGGGGAGTACCTACGAGCAGTACTTC.

The table lists this clone with a count of one. The V and J genes are TRBV25-1 and TRBJ2-1; no clear D. The CDR3 spans 16 residues. Germline CDR1 reads MGHDK; CDR2 reads SYGVNS. The V end was cut by 4 bases, the J end by 4 bases, with 17 bases between. The CDR3 loop reads CASSVTVRKFYNEQFF. In nucleotides, the CDR3 is TGTGCCAGCAGTGTAACAGTTAGGAAGTTTTACAATGAGCAGTTCTTC.

The V gene is TRBV12-1, the J gene TRBJ2-7; no DNA check was done on the table's D call, TRBD2. TRBV12-1 is shown as a pseudogene. This CDR3 comprises 11 residues. CDR3 bases: TGTGCCAGCAGCCCTACCTACGAGCAGTACTTC. Its protein product is CASSPTYEQYF.

The rearrangement joins TRBV7-8 to TRBJ1-5; D might be TRBD1 (6 bases). The length of the CDR3 is 13 residues. CDR1 is SGHVS and CDR2 is FQNEAQ in the germline V gene. Trimming took off 5 bases at V and 4 bases at J, with 9 bases between the two ends. CDR3 loop: CASSTGYNQPQHF. The CDR3 bases are TGTGCCAGCAGCACAGGGTATAATCAGCCCCAGCATTTT.

The chain has TRBV13 and TRBJ2-1, with 11 positions matching TRBD2. The CDR3 runs 18 residues. Trimming at V came to 4 bases and at J to 9 bases, leaving 17 bases not matched to a gene. Germline V gene sequence: CDR1 PRHDT, CDR2 FYEKMQ (reference sequence). CDR3 in DNA: TGTGCCAGCAGCTCCCCCGGACGGGCTAGCGGGGGGTTCGGTGAGCAGTTCTTC. Translating it yields CASSSPGRASGGFGEQFF.

This chain links TRBV25-1 with TRBJ1-1; 8 bases match TRBD1. CDR3 length: 15 residues. V shed 4 bases and J 4 bases; nucleotides not matched to a gene: 8. Germline CDR1 reads MGHDK; CDR2 reads SYGVNS. CDR3 protein: CASSALGQAGTEAFF. The DNA of the CDR3 is TGTGCCAGCAGTGCCCTGGGACAGGCCGGCACTGAAGCTTTCTTT. The entire variable domain, with the rest obtained from reference TRBV25-1 and TRBJ1-1, is as follows: EADIYQTPRYLVIGTGKKITLECSQTMGHDKMYWYQQDPGMELHLIHYSYGVNSTEKGDLSSESTVSRIRTEHFPLTLESARPSHTSQYLCASSALGQAGTEAFFGQGTRLTVV.

This chain links TRBV4-1 with TRBJ2-1; 9 nucleotides line up with TRBD2. V shed 4 bases and J 4 bases; nucleotides not matched to a gene: 5. The CDR3 loop spans 15 amino acids. CDR1 is MGHRA and CDR2 is YSYEKL in the germline V gene. The CDR3 spells CASSLSGGKYNEQFF. The CDR3 nucleotides are TGCGCCAGCAGCCTTAGCGGGGGAAAATACAATGAGCAGTTCTTC.

The chain carries TRBV19 and TRBJ1-5, with 7 bases fitting TRBD1. The ends lost 5 bases at V and 4 bases at J; junction bases unmatched: 5. CDR1 and CDR2 (germline): LNHDA, SQIVND (reference sequence). There are 14 residues in the CDR3. CDR3 protein: CASSSRQGNQPQHF. As DNA, the CDR3 is TGTGCCAGTAGTTCTCGACAGGGTAATCAGCCCCAGCATTTT.

The chain couples TRBV28 to TRBJ1-3, with D unclear. CDR3 length: 14 residues. Trimming took 8 bases from V and 0 from J, leaving 11 bases between them. The germline gives CDR1 MDHEN, CDR2 SYDVKM. CDR3 in amino acids: CASAIRTSGNTIYF. The CDR3 DNA is TGTGCCAGCGCGATCCGTACCTCTGGAAACACCATATATTTT.

This rearrangement joins TRBV5-1 to TRBJ2-7, with D perhaps assigned TRBD1 or TRBD2 (6 bases each). Germline V lookup: CDR1 SGHRS, CDR2 YFSETQ. This CDR3 comprises 14 residues. V lost 0 bases, J lost 2 bases, and 9 bases lay in between. CDR3 region: CASSLVGGTYEQYF. In nucleotides, the CDR3 is TGCGCCAGCAGCTTGGTAGGGGGGACCTACGAGCAGTACTTC.

The chain uses TRBV2 and TRBJ1-1; D might be TRBD1 (5 bases). The ends were cut back, 2 bases at V and 5 bases at J, with 9 bases in the middle. This CDR3 has 13 amino acids. Germline CDR1 and CDR2: SNHLY and FYNNEI. In DNA form, the CDR3 reads TGTGCCAGCAGTGAACAACAGGTAACTGAAGCTTTCTTT. Translated: CASSEQQVTEAFF.

This chain uses TRBV5-1 with TRBJ2-3, with D tentatively TRBD1 (6 bases). This CDR3 contains 14 residues. Germline CDR1 and CDR2: SGHRS and YFSETQ. V gave up 5 bases and J gave up 3 bases, with 13 bases separating them. The CDR3 DNA reads TGCGCCAGCAGAAACGGACAGCCAACAGATACGCAGTATTTT. Translating it yields CASRNGQPTDTQYF.

This chain joins TRBV9 and TRBJ2-2, with TRBD1 matching over 7 bases. The CDR3 has 14 amino acids. The germline gives CDR1 SGDLS, CDR2 YYNGEE. Trimming removed 3 bases from V and 7 bases from J; junction bases left unmatched: 6. The CDR3 region is CASSAGQQNGELFF. The CDR3 DNA reads TGTGCCAGCAGCGCGGGACAGCAAAACGGGGAGCTGTTTTTT.

V is TRBV11-2 and J is TRBJ2-7, with D possibly matching TRBD1 (6 bases). Germline loops: CDR1 SGHAT, CDR2 FQNNGV. The length of the CDR3 is 15 residues. Deletions cut 5 bases from V and 2 bases from J, with 16 bases between. This CDR3 reads CASSPWTASTYEQYF. The CDR3 DNA reads as TGTGCCAGCAGCCCCTGGACAGCTTCAACCTACGAGCAGTACTTC.